This section outlines one TCR beta chain sequence together with its context. V lost 8 bases and J 2 bases, leaving 12 bases between the germline ends. The CDR3 contains 14 residues. The germline gives CDR1 MNHEY, CDR2 SVGAGI. These data come from a study of blood T cell repertoires in COVID-19. Per the authors' pipeline: Estimated nucleated cell counts came from reference gene primer amplification. Some clones are missing from TCRdb's copy, which holds only in-frame ones; the method was immunoSEQ multiplex PCR. V, J and clone size were drawn from that table, and D and trimming were deduced from the DNA. The sample lists about 39,000 clones, around 74% seen once, with approximately 23% in the top ten.

The sample taken for sequencing was peripheral blood. The sequence came from a man in his 70s with acute or convalescent COVID-19. This chain uses TRBV6-5 with TRBJ1-4, with D possibly TRBD1 on 6 matching bases. CDR3 residues: CASGQGPTNEKLFF. The CDR3 nucleotides are TGTGCCAGCGGGCAGGGGCCTACTAATGAAAAACTGTTTTTT.